Shown below are 29 T cell receptor beta chains from a single sample sequenced in a study of PD-L1 blockade in urothelial cancer. Sample time point: peripheral blood 6 weeks after treatment start. The assay was immunoSEQ multiplex PCR, and TCRdb's table has in-frame clones only and misses some. The repertoire holds around 38,000 clones, less than 90% seen once, with about 22% in the top ten. Sequences were derived from PBMCs, sampled around atezolizumab (anti-PD-L1) treatment. All receptors come from a man in his sixties with urothelial cancer.

The V and J genes are TRBV7-2 and TRBJ2-7; 11 bases align to TRBD1. The CDR3 has 17 residues. Germline CDR1 is SGHTA and CDR2 is FQGNSA. V lost 0 bases and J lost 3; bases outside the gene matches: 7. The CDR3 loop reads CASSLAGQGANVYEQYF. Here the CDR3 DNA reads TGTGCCAGCAGCTTAGCAGGACAGGGGGCGAACGTCTACGAGCAGTACTTC.

This clone was counted many times. The chain joins TRBV6-5 to TRBJ1-2; D is possibly TRBD1 (6 bases). The CDR3 runs 15 residues. The V and J ends lost 2 bases and 4 bases respectively, with 14 bases between them. Germline values: CDR1 MNHEY, CDR2 SVGAGI. CDR3 in amino acids: CASSYTRQAVYGYTF. CDR3 nucleotide sequence: TGTGCCAGCAGTTACACGCGACAGGCTGTCTATGGCTACACCTTC.

This chain links TRBV27 with TRBJ2-2, with no clear D. Germline CDR1 MNHEY, CDR2 SMNVEV (reference sequence). This CDR3 region has 12 residues. Trimming took 6 bases from V and 7 from J, leaving 9 bases between them. CDR3 DNA: TGTGCCAGCAGGATGAGACTCGGGGAGCTGTTTTTT. Encoded protein: CASRMRLGELFF.

Comments on this clone: Relative to the germline gene, one junction end is altered; a read error may explain this. The chain uses TRBV28 and TRBJ2-7; 7 bases fit TRBD1. Germline CDR1 MDHEN, CDR2 SYDVKM. This CDR3 comprises 13 residues. The CDR3 DNA reads as TGTGCCAGCAGTCCCTCAACCCCGACAGGGTCTGACTTC. Translated, it gives CASSPSTPTGSDF.

This clone was recorded once. The chain carries TRBV5-4 and TRBJ1-4; perhaps TRBD1 as D (5 bases). Trimming left V 1 base short and J 7 bases short, with 17 bases between. The germline V gene has CDR1 SGHNT and CDR2 YYREEE (reference sequence). The CDR3 sequence is 16 residues long. CDR3 coding DNA: TGTGCCAGCAGCTTGTCGGGTCGATCCCAGGGTGAAAAACTGTTTTTT. Its protein product is CASSLSGRSQGEKLFF. Variable domain in full (rest from reference TRBV5-4 and TRBJ1-4): ETGVTQSPTHLIKTRGQQVTLRCSSQSGHNTVSWYQQALGQGPQFIFQYYREEENGRGNFPPRFSGLQFPNYSSELNVNALELDDSALYLCASSLSGRSQGEKLFFGSGTQLSVL.

The chain combines TRBV5-1 with TRBJ2-5; D possibly corresponds to TRBD1 (6 bases). V was pared by 4 bases and J by 2 bases, with 15 bases between. The CDR3 runs to 15 residues. CDR1 SGHRS and CDR2 YFSETQ come from the germline V gene. In DNA form, the CDR3 reads TGCGCCAGCAGCCGAGACAGGCCCCCACAAGAGACCCAGTACTTC. Encoded protein: CASSRDRPPQETQYF.

The V gene is TRBV5-1, the J gene TRBJ2-2; D possibly corresponds to TRBD2 (6 bases). The V end was cut by 6 bases, the J end by 2 bases, with 20 bases between. CDR1 and CDR2 (germline): SGHRS, YFSETQ. The CDR3 totals 17 residues. CDR3 in DNA: TGCGCCAGCAACAATCTGAGGGCAGGACTAAACACCGGGGAGCTGTTTTTT. It encodes CASNNLRAGLNTGELFF.

The chain carries TRBV2 and TRBJ2-3; TRBD1 matches at 10 bases. V gave up 5 bases and J gave up 2 bases; unmatched junction bases: 4. Germline CDR1 SNHLY, CDR2 FYNNEI. CDR3 length: 15 amino acids. The CDR3 region is CASSRQGAYTDTQYF. CDR3 DNA sequence: TGTGCCAGCAGTAGACAGGGGGCTTACACAGATACGCAGTATTTT.

This clone has more than one count but fewer than ten. The CDR3: CASSDVQGRFGNTIYF. Here the CDR3 DNA reads TGTGCCAGCAGTGATGTACAGGGGCGCTTTGGAAACACCATATATTTT. V and J are TRBV2 and TRBJ1-3; 7 bases are shared with TRBD1. V lost 3 bases, J lost 3 bases, and 8 bases stayed unmatched. Looked up from germline, CDR1 is SNHLY and CDR2 is FYNNEI. This CDR3 has 16 residues.

The V and J genes are TRBV27 and TRBJ1-1, with TRBD1 matching 12 bases. Germline values: CDR1 MNHEY, CDR2 SMNVEV (reference sequence). Unmatched junction bases numbered 5, after V lost 5 bases and J lost 7 bases. The length of the CDR3 is 14 residues. In DNA, the CDR3 is TGTGCCAGCAGTGAGGGACAGGGGGCGGGTGAAGCTTTCTTT. Translating gives CASSEGQGAGEAFF.

The genes are TRBV5-1 and TRBJ1-5, with D uncertain. The length of the CDR3 is 15 residues. With 3 bases removed from V and 0 bases from J, the gap between germline ends came to 10 bases. CDR1 and CDR2 from the germline V gene are SGHRS and YFSETQ. CDR3 protein: CASSSNGDSNQPQHF. The CDR3 region has the DNA TGCGCCAGCAGCTCGAACGGGGATAGCAATCAGCCCCAGCATTTT.

The V call is TRBV7-2, the J call TRBJ2-5; 9 bases line up with TRBD1. V was pared by 1 base and J by 2 bases, with 5 bases of the junction left unmatched. CDR1 and CDR2 from the germline V gene are SGHTA and FQGNSA. The CDR3 has 16 residues. CDR3 DNA sequence: TGTGCCAGCAGCTTAGGGGCGACAGGGGGTCAAGAGACCCAGTACTTC. Translation gives CASSLGATGGQETQYF.

The genes are TRBV7-2 and TRBJ2-7; TRBD2 agrees at 12 bases. From germline, CDR1 is SGHTA and CDR2 FQGNSA. Trimming took 0 bases from V and 2 from J; bases not matched to a gene: 2. The CDR3 totals 16 residues. The CDR3 spells CASSLARTSGAYEQYF. The CDR3 DNA follows: TGTGCCAGCAGCTTAGCGAGGACTAGCGGGGCCTACGAGCAGTACTTC.

This chain links TRBV7-3 with TRBJ1-2, with 9 bases matching TRBD1. V lost 6 bases to trimming and J lost 1 base; unmatched junction nucleotides: 3. Per germline, CDR1 SGHTA and CDR2 FQGTGA. This CDR3 comprises 14 residues. CDR3 amino acids: CASSLGQGNYGYTF. In nucleotides, the CDR3 is TGTGCCAGCAGTTTGGGACAGGGTAACTATGGCTACACCTTC.

This chain connects TRBV23-1 to TRBJ1-2, with D unclear. TRBV23-1 is placed among ORFs of uncertain function. This CDR3 has 13 residues. Trimming took off 0 bases at V and 7 bases at J, with 9 bases between the two ends. In nucleotides, the CDR3 is TGCGCCAGCAGTCAATCTAGGAGGGTTGGCTACACCTTC. It codes for CASSQSRRVGYTF.

The chain couples TRBV9 to TRBJ2-7; D is possibly TRBD2 (6 bases). V dropped 1 base and J dropped 6 bases, with 11 bases sitting between them. Germline V lookup: CDR1 SGDLS, CDR2 YYNGEE. CDR3 size: 13 residues. This CDR3 is CASSVRLVTEQYF. The CDR3 DNA sequence: TGTGCCAGCAGCGTAAGACTAGTAACCGAGCAGTACTTC.

V is TRBV9 and J is TRBJ1-3, with 11 bases aligning to TRBD1. The junction had 11 bases not matched to a gene; V was cut back by 3 bases and J by 0 bases. The CDR3 extends over 19 amino acids. Germline lookup yields CDR1 SGDLS and CDR2 YYNGEE. CDR3 loop: CASSGSGTGGIVSGNTIYF. The CDR3 DNA follows: TGTGCCAGCAGCGGATCCGGGACAGGGGGAATCGTCTCTGGAAACACCATATATTTT.

The count of this clone is one. The chain carries TRBV11-3 and TRBJ2-5; a possible D gene is TRBD2 (6 bases). Germline-derived CDR1 and CDR2 are SGHNT and YENEEA. This CDR3 region has 13 residues. V shed 3 bases and J shed 5 bases, with 10 bases lying between them. The CDR3 DNA reads TGTGCCAGCAGCTTGATGGAGGGGGAGACCCAGTACTTC. Protein product: CASSLMEGETQYF.

The chain uses TRBV7-3 and TRBJ2-5, with D maybe TRBD2 (5 bases). Trimming removed 5 bases from V and 5 bases from J, with 18 bases in between. This CDR3 is 15 amino acids long. Germline loops: CDR1 SGHTA, CDR2 FQGTGA. In DNA, the CDR3 is TGTGCCAGCAGCCTCGGGGTCACACCCTGGGAGACCCAGTACTTC. It is translated as CASSLGVTPWETQYF. Using reference TRBV7-3 and TRBJ2-5 for the parts outside the CDR3, the full variable domain is GAGVSQTPSNKVTEKGKYVELRCDPISGHTALYWYRQSLGQGPEFLIYFQGTGAADDSGLPNDRFFAVRPEGSVSTLKIQRTERGDSAVYLCASSLGVTPWETQYFGPGTRLLVL.

The J gene is TRBJ1-2, the V gene TRBV9, with D possibly being TRBD1 (6 bases). The V and J ends lost 7 bases and 8 bases respectively, with 18 bases between them. CDR3 length: 13 residues. Germline loops: CDR1 SGDLS, CDR2 YYNGEE. The CDR3 nucleotides are TGTGCCAGCCAGGGGCCCCAAGGGGGAGGCTACACCTTC. It translates to CASQGPQGGGYTF.

The chain couples TRBV7-9 to TRBJ1-1; D remains ambiguous. Germline CDR1 is SEHNR and CDR2 is FQNEAQ (reference sequence). Trimming removed 4 bases at V and 2 bases at J, with 8 bases between. This CDR3 has 13 amino acids. In nucleotides, the CDR3 is TGTGCCAGCAGCTATCCCTTCAACACTGAAGCTTTCTTT. Protein: CASSYPFNTEAFF.

This chain connects TRBV7-3 to TRBJ2-3; the D gene is possibly TRBD2 (7 bases). V was cut by 5 bases and J by 4 bases, with 16 bases left in between. The CDR3 is 15 amino acids. Germline CDR1 is SGHTA and CDR2 is FQGTGA. CDR3 sequence reads: CASSPARGAADTQYF. In DNA, the CDR3 is TGTGCCAGCAGCCCCGCACGGGGGGCGGCAGATACGCAGTATTTT.

The chain couples TRBV5-1 to TRBJ1-3; 7 bases agree with TRBD1. The V gene end was trimmed by 3 bases and the J gene end by 2 bases; junction bases not matched to a gene: 8. The CDR3 has 16 residues. Germline CDR1 and CDR2: SGHRS and YFSETQ. The DNA for the CDR3 is TGCGCCAGCAGCTCCAGACAGGGCAAAGCTGGAAACACCATATATTTT. Encoded protein: CASSSRQGKAGNTIYF.

The J gene is TRBJ2-2, the V gene TRBV9, with no clear D. Trimming stripped 0 bases from V and 3 bases from J, with 3 bases between. Germline V gene lookup returns CDR1 SGDLS and CDR2 YYNGEE. The CDR3 consists of 13 residues. The CDR3 DNA reads as TGTGCCAGCAGCGTAGCGGACACCGGGGAGCTGTTTTTT. Its translation: CASSVADTGELFF. Supplemented by reference TRBV9 and TRBJ2-2, the full variable domain reads DSGVTQTPKHLITATGQRVTLRCSPRSGDLSVYWYQQSLDQGLQFLIQYYNGEERAKGNILERFSAQQFPDLHSELNLSSLELGDSALYFCASSVADTGELFFGEGSRLTVL.

The genes are TRBV7-2 and TRBJ2-1; 8 nucleotides match TRBD2. The V segment lost 8 bases and the J segment 1 base; nucleotides outside the gene matches: 7. The CDR3 spans 15 residues. The germline V gene has CDR1 SGHTA and CDR2 FQGNSA. The CDR3 region is CASGVREGSYNEQFF. As DNA, the CDR3 is TGTGCCAGCGGGGTCCGGGAGGGATCCTACAATGAGCAGTTCTTC.

Only a few counts were recorded for this clone. The V call is TRBV30, the J call TRBJ2-4; weak D call: TRBD2 (6 bases). This CDR3 spans 14 amino acids. Germline values: CDR1 GTSNPN, CDR2 SVGIG (reference sequence). V lost 0 bases and J lost 11, with 17 bases in between. CDR3 sequence: CAWSVGGISRFQYF. CDR3 in DNA: TGTGCCTGGAGTGTAGGAGGGATCAGTCGTTTTCAGTACTTC.

V gene TRBV6-1 combines with J gene TRBJ1-1; D not resolved. Trimming pared 7 bases from V and 5 bases from J, leaving 11 bases between. CDR1 is MNHNS, CDR2 SASEGT, per germline. The CDR3 runs 12 residues. CDR3 amino acids: CASNRLGTEAFF. The DNA for the CDR3 is TGTGCCAGCAACCGCCTAGGAACTGAAGCTTTCTTT.

This clone has only a few counts. V is TRBV4-1 and J is TRBJ1-2; 7 bases fit TRBD1. The CDR3 runs 15 residues. Losses at the gene ends were 1 base for V and 2 bases for J; bases not matched to a gene: 4. Germline V gives CDR1 MGHRA, CDR2 YSYEKL. In DNA, the CDR3 is TGCGCCAGCAGCCAAGTTCCGGGACAGAACTATGGCTACACCTTC. Residues: CASSQVPGQNYGYTF.

The rearrangement uses TRBV25-1 and TRBJ2-3; TRBD2 matches at 12 bases. This CDR3 spans 14 amino acids. The junction had 9 bases not matched to a gene; V was cut back by 6 bases and J by 11 bases. Germline assignment: CDR1 MGHDK and CDR2 SYGVNS. CDR3 sequence: CASSSGTSGPRQYF. Written as DNA, the CDR3 is TGTGCCAGCAGCTCCGGGACTAGCGGGCCTAGGCAGTATTTT.